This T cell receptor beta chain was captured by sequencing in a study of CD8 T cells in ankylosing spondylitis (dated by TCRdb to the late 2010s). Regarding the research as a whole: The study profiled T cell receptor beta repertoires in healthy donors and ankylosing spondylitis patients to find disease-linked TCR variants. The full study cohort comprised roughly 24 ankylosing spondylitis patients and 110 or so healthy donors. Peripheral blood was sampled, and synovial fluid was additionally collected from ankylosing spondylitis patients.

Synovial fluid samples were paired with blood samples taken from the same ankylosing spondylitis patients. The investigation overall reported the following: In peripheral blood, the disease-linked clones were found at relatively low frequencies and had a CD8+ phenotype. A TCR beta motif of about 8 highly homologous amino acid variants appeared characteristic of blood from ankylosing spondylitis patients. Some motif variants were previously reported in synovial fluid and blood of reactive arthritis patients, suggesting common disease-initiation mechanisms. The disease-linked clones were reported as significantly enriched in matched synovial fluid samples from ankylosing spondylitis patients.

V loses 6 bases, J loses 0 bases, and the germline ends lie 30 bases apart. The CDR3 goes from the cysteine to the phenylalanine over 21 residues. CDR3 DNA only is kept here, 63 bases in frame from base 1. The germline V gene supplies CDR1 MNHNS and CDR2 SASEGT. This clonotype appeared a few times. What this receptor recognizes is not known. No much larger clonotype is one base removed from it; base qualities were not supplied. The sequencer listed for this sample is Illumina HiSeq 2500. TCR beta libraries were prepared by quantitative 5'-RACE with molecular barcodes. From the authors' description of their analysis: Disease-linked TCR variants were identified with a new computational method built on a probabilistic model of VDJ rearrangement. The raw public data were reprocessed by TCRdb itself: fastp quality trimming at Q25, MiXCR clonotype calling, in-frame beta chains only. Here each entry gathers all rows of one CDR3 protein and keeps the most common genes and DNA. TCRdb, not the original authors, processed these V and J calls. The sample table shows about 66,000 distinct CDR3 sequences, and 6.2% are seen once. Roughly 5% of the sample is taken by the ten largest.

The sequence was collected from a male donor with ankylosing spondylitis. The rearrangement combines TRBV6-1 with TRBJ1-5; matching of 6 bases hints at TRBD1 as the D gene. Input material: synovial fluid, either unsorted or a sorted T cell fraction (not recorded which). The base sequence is TGTGCCAGCAGCGAATTTCGACGGGGGTTTTGGGGGGCGAATAGCAATCAGCCCCAGCATTTT. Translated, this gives CASSEFRRGFWGANSNQPQHF.